A selection of T cell receptor beta chains follows, all from one sample in a study of blood T cell repertoires in COVID-19. Clones were sequenced by immunoSEQ multiplex PCR, and TCRdb holds only the in-frame ones, with some missing. Here the sample spans about 120,000 clones, around nine tenths being singletons. The source material was peripheral blood. The receptors here all came from a human donor with acute or convalescent COVID-19. The donor label of this sample is uncertain. Each CDR3 is given with its conserved first and last residue. Fields, in order: clone size, V gene, D gene, J gene, CDR3 DNA, CDR3 protein. A D gene is named only where the DNA matches it firmly. Expanded clones get a size class; other rows say once, few or many, or leave the size out.

.	TRBV19	TRBD2	TRBJ2-7	TGTGCCAGTAGTCAAACTAGCGGGACCGCTTACTCCTACGAGCAGTACTTC	CASSQTSGTAYSYEQYF
.	TRBV6-2/TRBV6-3	TRBD2	TRBJ2-7	TGTGCCAGCAGTCCCGGGACTAGCTCCTACGAGCAGTACTTC	CASSPGTSSYEQYF
.	TRBV27	TRBD1	TRBJ1-4	TGTGCCAGACAGGGGGCGTCTAATGAAAAACTGTTTTTT	CARQGASNEKLFF
once	TRBV3-1/TRBV3-2	TRBD2	TRBJ2-5	TGTGCCAGCAGCCAAGATTTGTCTAGCGGGGGGCCCCGGACCCAGTACTTC	CASSQDLSSGGPRTQYF
.	TRBV18	TRBD1	TRBJ1-1	TGTGCCAGCTCACCAAGGACAGGAATGAACACTGAAGCTTTCTTT	CASSPRTGMNTEAFF
.	TRBV7-9	.	TRBJ1-6	TGTGCCGGCAACGCGCAGGGTTCACCCCTCCACTTT	CAGNAQGSPLHF
.	TRBV2	TRBD2	TRBJ2-7	TGTGCCAGCAGAATGCAACCGGGACTAACCAACTCCTACGAGCAGTACTTC	CASRMQPGLTNSYEQYF
.	TRBV6-2/TRBV6-3	.	TRBJ1-5	TGTGCCAGCAGTCTACAGGGAGTCTACAATCAGCCCCAGCATTTT	CASSLQGVYNQPQHF
few	TRBV10-3	.	TRBJ2-1	TGTGCCATCAAGGGGGATTACAATGAGCAGTTCTTC	CAIKGDYNEQFF
.	TRBV4-1	.	TRBJ2-5	TGCGCCAGCAGCCAAGTCTTTCCCAAGCGCGAGGGCCAAGAGACCCAGTACTTC	CASSQVFPKREGQETQYF
.	TRBV4-3	.	TRBJ2-7	TGCGCCAGCAGCTATAACCGAGATGGCGAGCAGTACTTC	CASSYNRDGEQYF
.	TRBV3-1/TRBV3-2	TRBD1	TRBJ1-6	TGTGCCAGCGCCGGACAGGGAGATTCACCCCTCCACTTT	CASAGQGDSPLHF
.	TRBV7-2	TRBD2	TRBJ2-5	TGTGCCAGCCGGGAGGGGGAGACCCAGTACTTC	CASREGETQYF
.	TRBV6-2/TRBV6-3	TRBD2	TRBJ2-1	TGTGCCAGCAGTTACGGGGGACTACCGCCCCTCTTC	CASSYGGLPPLF
.	TRBV28	.	TRBJ1-5	TGTGCCAGCAGACAGTCAAGTCAGCCCCAGCATTTT	CASRQSSQPQHF
.	TRBV19	.	TRBJ2-1	TGTGCCAGTAGTGGAGCGTACAATGAGCAGTTCTTC	CASSGAYNEQFF
.	TRBV2	.	TRBJ2-3	TGTGCCAGCATCTTAGTTGTGGCAGATACGCAGTATTTT	CASILVVADTQYF
.	TRBV5-1	TRBD2	TRBJ2-1	TGCGCCAGCAGCTTCAGACAGGCCATGAGCGGGAGGGCCGGCAATGAGCAGTTCTTC	CASSFRQAMSGRAGNEQFF
.	TRBV30	.	TRBJ1-1	TGTGCCTGGAGTGTATATACTGAAGCTTTCTTT	CAWSVYTEAFF
.	TRBV21-1	.	TRBJ2-7	TGTGCCAGCAGGGAGGTTCCCTACGAGCAGTACTTC	CASREVPYEQYF
.	TRBV3-1/TRBV3-2	.	TRBJ2-5	TGTGCCAGCACCCGGGACACAGAAGAGACCCAGTACTTC	CASTRDTEETQYF
.	TRBV20-1	.	TRBJ1-1	TGCAGCCAAAAATTAGGGGCTGAAGCTTTCTTT	CSQKLGAEAFF
.	TRBV3-1/TRBV3-2	.	TRBJ1-5	TGTGCCAGCAGCCAAGCTAACAGGGATCAGCCCCAGCATTTT	CASSQANRDQPQHF
.	TRBV6-5	.	TRBJ1-2	TGTGCCAGCAGAGGACTTTGGGTAGACTCCTATGGCTACACCTTC	CASRGLWVDSYGYTF
once	TRBV18	.	TRBJ1-3	TGTGCCAGCTCACCGGCAGGTGGGAACACCATATATTTT	CASSPAGGNTIYF
.	TRBV11-2	.	TRBJ1-1	TGTGCCAGCAGCTTCAACATATCCCCTGAAGCTTTCTTT	CASSFNISPEAFF
.	TRBV6-6	.	TRBJ1-5	TGTGCCAGCAGGCCGGGACAAATTAGCAATCAGCCCCAGCATTTT	CASRPGQISNQPQHF
.	TRBV28	.	TRBJ2-1	TGTGCCAGCAGTTTTAGTGTTGAGCAGTTCTTC	CASSFSVEQFF
once	TRBV11-3	.	TRBJ2-3	TGTGCCAGCAGCTTGTACAGGGCTGGGACAGATACGCAGTATTTT	CASSLYRAGTDTQYF
.	TRBV11-2	TRBD2	TRBJ2-7	TGTGCCAGCAGCCTTTGGAGCGGGAGCAGTATGTACGAGCAGTACTTC	CASSLWSGSSMYEQYF
.	TRBV5-1	.	TRBJ1-3	TGCGCCAGCAGAGATGGGGGGAACTCTGGAAACACCATATATTTT	CASRDGGNSGNTIYF
.	TRBV6-6	.	TRBJ2-1	TGTGCCAGCAGCCAGACAGAGGCCCAATCCTACAATGAGCAGTTCTTC	CASSQTEAQSYNEQFF
.	TRBV9	.	TRBJ1-3	TGTGCCAGCAGCCCGACAGTCGGGGGAAACACCATATATTTT	CASSPTVGGNTIYF
.	TRBV10-3	.	TRBJ2-3	TGTGCCATCAGACCGGAGGGCACAGATACGCAGTATTTT	CAIRPEGTDTQYF
.	TRBV19	.	TRBJ2-2	TGTGCCAGTAGTGCACGGTTCGGGACTCCACTGACCGGGGAGCTGTTTTTT	CASSARFGTPLTGELFF
once	TRBV5-1	.	TRBJ1-3	TGCGCCAGCAGCTTGGGGGCGAAGGGAAACACCATATATTTT	CASSLGAKGNTIYF
.	TRBV12-3/TRBV12-4	.	TRBJ1-2	TGTGCCAGCAGTCTTGACAGTAGAGAGGTGACCTTC	CASSLDSREVTF
.	TRBV7-2	.	TRBJ2-3	TGTGCCAGCAGCTTAGATTCTAGCCGTGGCACAGATACGCAGTATTTT	CASSLDSSRGTDTQYF
.	TRBV7-2	.	TRBJ2-1	TGTGCCAGCAGGGAAGCGGGCAGCGATGAGCAGTTCTTC	CASREAGSDEQFF
.	TRBV7-3	TRBD1	TRBJ2-6	TGTGCCAGCAGCCTGGGACAGTTCTCTGGGGCCAACGTCCTGACTTTC	CASSLGQFSGANVLTF
.	TRBV30	TRBD1	TRBJ2-3	TGTGCCTGGAGAGAGCTTGGGACAGGAGCAGATACGCAGTATTTT	CAWRELGTGADTQYF
.	TRBV6-2/TRBV6-3	.	TRBJ1-6	TGTGCCAGCAGTTTTGGGGCATTCCAAGCATCCTATAATTCACCCCTCCACTTT	CASSFGAFQASYNSPLHF
.	TRBV7-2	TRBD2	TRBJ2-7	TGTGCCAGCAGCATACCGACTAGCGGGGACTCCTACGAGCAGTACTTC	CASSIPTSGDSYEQYF
.	TRBV28	TRBD1	TRBJ1-6	TGTGCCAGCGACAGGGTAAATTCACCCCTCCACTTT	CASDRVNSPLHF
.	TRBV2	.	TRBJ1-2	TGTGCCAGCATTTGGACTCCGAAGGACTATGGCTACACCTTC	CASIWTPKDYGYTF
.	TRBV30	.	TRBJ1-4	TGTGCCTGGAGTTGGGACTTCGAGTTTTCTAATGAAAAACTGTTTTTT	CAWSWDFEFSNEKLFF
few	TRBV5-1	.	TRBJ1-5	TGCGCCAGACCTCTAGAGCAAAGGGAGAGCAATCAGCCCCAGCATTTT	CARPLEQRESNQPQHF
.	TRBV7-2	.	TRBJ1-5	TGTGCCAGCAGCTTAGGCGTATCTGGTCAGCCCCAGCATTTT	CASSLGVSGQPQHF
.	TRBV5-6	.	TRBJ2-5	TGTGCCAGCAGCACAGGGATGGAGACCCAGTACTTC	CASSTGMETQYF
.	TRBV18	.	TRBJ1-1	TGTGCCAGTTCCCGAGACAGCAGCACTGAAGCTTTCTTT	CASSRDSSTEAFF